Shown below are 3 T cell receptor beta chains from a single sample sequenced in a study of neoadjuvant nivolumab and ipilimumab in lung cancer. Assay used: immunoSEQ multiplex PCR; TCRdb lists only in-frame clones, some missing. This repertoire shows more than 8,000 clones, about 81% found once; its top ten account for roughly 3%. The sample consisted of peripheral blood, taken before neoadjuvant nivolumab, alone or with ipilimumab. The receptors come from an adult with non-small cell lung cancer.

The chain carries TRBV10-2 and TRBJ2-7, with a possible D match to TRBD1 (5 bases). Germline V CDR1 and CDR2: WSHSY, SAAADI. The CDR3 contains 14 residues. V was shortened by 6 bases and J by 7 bases, with 19 bases between the two germline ends. CDR3 in DNA: TGCGCCAGCAGAGGGCAGGGCATTTTTGAAGAGCAGTACTTC. Protein sequence: CASRGQGIFEEQYF.

CDR3 sequence reads: CASSFQGQRYGYTF. For the CDR3, the DNA is TGTGCCAGCAGTTTTCAAGGTCAGAGATATGGCTACACCTTC. V and J are TRBV28 and TRBJ1-2; D ambiguous. Trimming stripped 3 bases from V and 5 bases from J, with 13 bases between. This CDR3 is built from 14 residues. Germline CDR1 MDHEN, CDR2 SYDVKM.

This clone was counted only a few times. The genes are TRBV5-1 and TRBJ2-7, with no clear D. CDR1 and CDR2 from the germline V gene are SGHRS and YFSETQ. The CDR3 consists of 12 residues. V was pared by 2 bases and J by 7 bases, with 10 bases between. The CDR3 DNA reads TGCGCCAGCAGCTTACCCACGAGGGAGCAGTACTTC. This sequence encodes CASSLPTREQYF.